The T cell receptor (beta chain) described here comes from a study of control samples from healthy donors and cancer patients. The table came from immunoSEQ multiplex PCR; TCRdb's copy has only in-frame clones and leaves some out. This table has about 220,000 clones, about 93% appearing once. CDR3 length: 11 amino acids. The germline CDR1 and CDR2 sequences are MDHEN and SYDVKM. The TCR was taken from a man aged 45-65 years in good health. The chain couples TRBV28 to TRBJ2-7; unclear D gene. Specimen: blood. The CDR3 is CVSPRSYEQYV. The DNA of the CDR3 is TGTGTGTCCCCCCGCTCCTACGAGCAGTACGTC.